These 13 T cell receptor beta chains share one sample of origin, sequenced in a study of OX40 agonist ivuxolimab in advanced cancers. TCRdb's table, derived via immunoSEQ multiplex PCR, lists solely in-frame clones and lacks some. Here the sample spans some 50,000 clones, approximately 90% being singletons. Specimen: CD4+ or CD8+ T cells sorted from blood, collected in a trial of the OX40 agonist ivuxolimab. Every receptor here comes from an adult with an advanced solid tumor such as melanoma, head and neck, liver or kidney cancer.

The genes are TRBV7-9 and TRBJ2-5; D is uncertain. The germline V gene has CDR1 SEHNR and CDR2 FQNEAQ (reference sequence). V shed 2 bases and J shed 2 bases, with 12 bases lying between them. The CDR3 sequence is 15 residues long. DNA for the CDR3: TGTGCCAGCAGCTTACCTCCTCCGTTTCAAGAGACCCAGTACTTC. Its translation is CASSLPPPFQETQYF.

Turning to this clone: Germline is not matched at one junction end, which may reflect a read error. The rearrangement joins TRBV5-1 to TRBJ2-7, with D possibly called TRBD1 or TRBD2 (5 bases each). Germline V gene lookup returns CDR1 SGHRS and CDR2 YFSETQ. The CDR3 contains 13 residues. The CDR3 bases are TGTGCCAGCAGCACCGGGGCTTCCTACGAGCAGTACTTC. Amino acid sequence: CASSTGASYEQYF. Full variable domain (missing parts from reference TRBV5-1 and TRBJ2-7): KAGVTQTPRYLIKTRGQQVTLSCSPISGHRSVSWYQQTPGQGLQFLFEYFSETQRNKGNFPGRFSGRQFSNSRSEMNVSTLELGDSALYLCASSTGASYEQYFGPGTRLTVT.

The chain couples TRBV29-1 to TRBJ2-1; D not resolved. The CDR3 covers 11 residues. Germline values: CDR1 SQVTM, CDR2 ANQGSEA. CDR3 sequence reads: CNCISYNEQFF. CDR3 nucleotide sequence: TGCAACTGCATTTCCTACAATGAGCAGTTCTTC.

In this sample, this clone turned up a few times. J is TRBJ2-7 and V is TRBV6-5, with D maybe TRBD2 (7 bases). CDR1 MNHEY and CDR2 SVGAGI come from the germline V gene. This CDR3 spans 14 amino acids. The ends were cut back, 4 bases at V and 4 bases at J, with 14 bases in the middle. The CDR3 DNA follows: TGTGCCAGCAGTTGGAGGGGGGGAGGGTACGAGCAGTACTTC. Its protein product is CASSWRGGGYEQYF.

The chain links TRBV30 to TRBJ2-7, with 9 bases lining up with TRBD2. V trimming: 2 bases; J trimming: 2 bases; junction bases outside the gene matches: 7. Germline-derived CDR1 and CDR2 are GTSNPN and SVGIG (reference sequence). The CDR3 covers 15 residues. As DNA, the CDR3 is TGTGCCTGGAGTCTCGGGTCTAGCGGGACCTACGAGCAGTACTTC. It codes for CAWSLGSSGTYEQYF.

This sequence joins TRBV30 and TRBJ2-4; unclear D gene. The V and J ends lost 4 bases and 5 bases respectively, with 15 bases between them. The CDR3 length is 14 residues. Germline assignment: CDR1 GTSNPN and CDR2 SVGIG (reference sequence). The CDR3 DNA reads TGTGCCTGGAACGGTCCCGAGAGGCAAAACATTCAGTACTTC. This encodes CAWNGPERQNIQYF. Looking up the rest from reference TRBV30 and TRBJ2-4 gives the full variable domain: SQTIHQWPATLVQPVGSPLSLECTVEGTSNPNLYWYRQAAGRGLQLLFYSVGIGQISSEVPQNLSASRPQDRQFILSSKKLLLSDSGFYLCAWNGPERQNIQYFGAGTRLSVL.

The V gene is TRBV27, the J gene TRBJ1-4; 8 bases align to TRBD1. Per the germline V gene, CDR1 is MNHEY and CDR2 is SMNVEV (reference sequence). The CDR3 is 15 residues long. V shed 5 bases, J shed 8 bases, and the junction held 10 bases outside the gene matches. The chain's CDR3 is CASSLSDRAGEKLFF. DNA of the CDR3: TGTGCCAGCAGTCTCTCGGACAGGGCGGGCGAAAAACTGTTTTTT.

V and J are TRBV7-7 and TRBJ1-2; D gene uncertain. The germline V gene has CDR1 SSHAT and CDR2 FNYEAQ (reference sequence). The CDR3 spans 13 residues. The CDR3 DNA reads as TGTGCTAGCGGCCCGTCCGGGTCTGGAGGCTACACCTTC. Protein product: CASGPSGSGGYTF.

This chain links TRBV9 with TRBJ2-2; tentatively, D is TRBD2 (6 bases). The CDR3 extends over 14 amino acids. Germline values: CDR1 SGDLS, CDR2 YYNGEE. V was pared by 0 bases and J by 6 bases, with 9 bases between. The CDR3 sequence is CASSVEEGAGELFF. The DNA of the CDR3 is TGTGCCAGCAGCGTAGAGGAGGGAGCCGGGGAGCTGTTTTTT.

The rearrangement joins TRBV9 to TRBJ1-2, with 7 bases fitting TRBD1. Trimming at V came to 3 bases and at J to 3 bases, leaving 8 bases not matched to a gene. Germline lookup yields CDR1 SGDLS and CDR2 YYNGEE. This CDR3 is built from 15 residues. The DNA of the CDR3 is TGTGCCAGCAGCGCCCGGACAGGTTTGGACTATGGCTACACCTTC. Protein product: CASSARTGLDYGYTF.

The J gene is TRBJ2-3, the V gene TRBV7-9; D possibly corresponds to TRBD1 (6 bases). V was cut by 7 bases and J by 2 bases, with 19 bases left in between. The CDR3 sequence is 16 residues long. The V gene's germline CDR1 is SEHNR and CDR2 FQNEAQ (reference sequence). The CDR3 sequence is CASTPYRVLPTDTQYF. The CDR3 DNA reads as TGTGCCAGCACCCCCTACAGGGTGCTACCCACAGATACGCAGTATTTT. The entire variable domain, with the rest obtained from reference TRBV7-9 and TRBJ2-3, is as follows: DTGVSQNPRHKITKRGQNVTFRCDPISEHNRLYWYRQTLGQGPEFLTYFQNEAQLEKSRLLSDRFSAERPKGSFSTLEIQRTEQGDSAMYLCASTPYRVLPTDTQYFGPGTRLTVL.

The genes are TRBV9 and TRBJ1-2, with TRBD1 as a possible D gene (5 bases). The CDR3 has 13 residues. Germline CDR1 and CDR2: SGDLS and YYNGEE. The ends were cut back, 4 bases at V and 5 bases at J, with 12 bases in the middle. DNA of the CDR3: TGTGCCAGCAGCTCCGGGGCAGGGTATGGCTACACCTTC. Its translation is CASSSGAGYGYTF.

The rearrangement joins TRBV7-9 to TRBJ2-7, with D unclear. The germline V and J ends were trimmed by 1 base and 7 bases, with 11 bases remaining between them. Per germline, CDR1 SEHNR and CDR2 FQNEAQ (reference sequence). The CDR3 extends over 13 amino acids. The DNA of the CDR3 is TGTGCCAGCAGCTTAGGCCTAGAAGAAGAGCAGTACTTC. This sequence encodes CASSLGLEEEQYF. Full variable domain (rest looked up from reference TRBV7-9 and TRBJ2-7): DTGVSQNPRHKITKRGQNVTFRCDPISEHNRLYWYRQTLGQGPEFLTYFQNEAQLEKSRLLSDRFSAERPKGSFSTLEIQRTEQGDSAMYLCASSLGLEEEQYFGPGTRLTVT.